This TCR beta chain was retrieved from a study of technical replicates of blood from a few donors. Here immunoSEQ multiplex PCR was the method, and the copy in TCRdb shows in-frame clones only, minus some. Of almost 70,000 clones in the sample, 80% to 95% were seen once. The CDR3 sequence is 19 residues long. Germline assignment: CDR1 SGHTA and CDR2 FQGNSA. Trimming cost V 5 bases and J 0 bases, with 20 bases left between them. The source is a human donor in good health. Some clones in this sample may be carry-over from other donors' samples. The specimen sequenced was PBMCs. This chain uses TRBV7-2 with TRBJ1-6; D is unresolved. The CDR3 loop reads CASSHSNLGSSSYNSPLHF. The CDR3 region has the DNA TGTGCCAGCAGCCACTCAAACCTCGGGTCGAGCTCCTATAATTCACCCCTCCACTTT.